This T cell receptor (beta chain) originates from a study of OX40 agonist ivuxolimab in advanced cancers. This clone was seen once. The method was immunoSEQ multiplex PCR; TCRdb's version includes in-frame clones alone and lacks a portion of them. The table includes more than 9,000 clones, about three quarters detected once. Sample: CD4+ or CD8+ T cells sorted from blood, taken in a trial of the OX40 agonist ivuxolimab. This receptor was taken from an adult with an advanced solid tumor such as melanoma, head and neck, liver or kidney cancer.

In nucleotides, the CDR3 is TGTGCCAGCAGCGTGGAGACAGGGGTCGCGGAGACCCAGTACTTC. As protein: CASSVETGVAETQYF. The chain links TRBV9 to TRBJ2-5; 8 bases match TRBD1. Unmatched junction bases numbered 8, after V lost 2 bases and J lost 5 bases. The CDR3 runs to 15 residues. Per the germline V gene, CDR1 is SGDLS and CDR2 is YYNGEE.